This TCR beta chain was profiled in a study of T cell responses to AZD1222 COVID-19 vaccine. About the study: It was second doses at about 4 or about 12 weeks that were pooled. Study-wide points: The sample set comprised mostly white British donors with more females, and clonal diversity was possibly underestimated. Two AZD1222 administrations were followed by greater Spike-specific TCR breadth and depth. It was only after the peak T cell response that any repertoires were sampled.

This clone was seen just once. Its antigen is as yet unknown. Per germline, CDR1 SEHNR and CDR2 FQNEAQ (reference sequence). V was clipped by 5 bases and J by 5 bases, with 16 bases between them. This CDR3 spans 15 amino acids. Some clones are missing from TCRdb's copy, which holds only in-frame ones; the method was immunoSEQ multiplex PCR. This table has about 140,000 clones, around nine tenths appearing once. The TCR comes from an adult in good health. V is TRBV7-9 and J is TRBJ1-5; the D gene is possibly TRBD1 (6 bases). Specimen: peripheral blood, collected on day 0 of AZD1222 vaccination. The CDR3 protein is CASSVGGRGDQPQHF. The CDR3 DNA is TGTGCCAGCAGCGTAGGGGGGCGAGGAGATCAGCCCCAGCATTTT.